Listed below are T cell receptor beta chains from one sample, sequenced in a study of blood T cell repertoires in COVID-19. The data were produced by immunoSEQ multiplex PCR, yet TCRdb's version contains in-frame clones alone and is incomplete. Here the sample spans more than 45,000 clones, around 84% being singletons. Material: peripheral blood. All receptors come from a human donor with active COVID-19. The donor label of this sample is uncertain. Both conserved end residues are part of each CDR3. Each record gives: V gene, J gene, D gene, clone size, CDR3 DNA, CDR3 protein. A D gene is named only where the DNA matches it firmly. The size of a clone is reported for some rows only, either as once, few or many, or as a class for expanded clones.

v_gene: TRBV4-1
j_gene: TRBJ2-5
d_gene: TRBD1
abundance: .
CDR3nt: TGCGCCAGCAGGGCCGGACAGGGCACAGAGACCCAGTACTTC
CDR3aa: CASRAGQGTETQYF

v_gene: TRBV9
j_gene: TRBJ1-2
d_gene: TRBD1
abundance: once
CDR3nt: TGTGCCAGCAGCGTAGTACAGGGGAGCTACACCTTC
CDR3aa: CASSVVQGSYTF

v_gene: TRBV19
j_gene: TRBJ1-2
d_gene: .
abundance: .
CDR3nt: TGTGCCAGTAGAGACAGGACTAACTATGGCTACACCTTC
CDR3aa: CASRDRTNYGYTF

v_gene: TRBV2
j_gene: TRBJ2-2
d_gene: TRBD1
abundance: few
CDR3nt: TGTGCCAGCAGACCGACAGGGGGCGCGGCCGGGGAGCTGTTTTTT
CDR3aa: CASRPTGGAAGELFF

v_gene: TRBV6-6
j_gene: TRBJ1-1
d_gene: .
abundance: .
CDR3nt: TGTGCCAGCATTTTCCAGGCGAACACTGAAGCTTTCTTT
CDR3aa: CASIFQANTEAFF

v_gene: TRBV10-1
j_gene: TRBJ2-7
d_gene: TRBD2
abundance: .
CDR3nt: TGCGCCAGCAGTGCCGGTTTCATGGCGGGAGAACGCTACGAGCAGTACTTC
CDR3aa: CASSAGFMAGERYEQYF

v_gene: TRBV27
j_gene: TRBJ2-7
d_gene: TRBD2
abundance: few
CDR3nt: TGTGCCAGCAGTTTCGGGACTAGCGGGAGTTTGAGTCAGTTTCGCTACGAGCAGTACTTC
CDR3aa: CASSFGTSGSLSQFRYEQYF

v_gene: TRBV5-1
j_gene: TRBJ1-2
d_gene: TRBD1
abundance: once
CDR3nt: TGCGCCAGCAGCGCGACAGGGGCGGTGGGTGGCTACACCTTC
CDR3aa: CASSATGAVGGYTF

v_gene: TRBV28
j_gene: TRBJ2-3
d_gene: .
abundance: .
CDR3nt: TGTGCCAGCAGGTTACAGGGCACAGATACGCAGTATTTT
CDR3aa: CASRLQGTDTQYF

v_gene: TRBV18
j_gene: TRBJ2-7
d_gene: TRBD1
abundance: .
CDR3nt: TGTGCCAGCTCGCCGACAGGGTACGAGCAGTACTTC
CDR3aa: CASSPTGYEQYF

v_gene: TRBV5-1
j_gene: TRBJ2-7
d_gene: .
abundance: .
CDR3nt: TGCGCCAGCAGCTTTAGGGGGTGGGAGCAGTACTTC
CDR3aa: CASSFRGWEQYF